This T cell receptor (beta chain) was recorded in a study of cytomegalovirus exposure and HLA in healthy donors (dated by TCRdb to about 2017). Regarding the research as a whole: In an earlier analysis of around 540 of the donors, around 300 Gb of sequence data and approximately 120 million unique TCR beta sequences from about 179 million T cells were reported. Approximately 300 gigabases of sequencing data and approximately 80 million unique TCR sequences were included in an early release covering 550 to 650 HLA-typed donors. The genetic ancestry cluster associated with self-reported Caucasian donors included 81% of the roughly 400 genotyped donors. The study aimed to test whether signatures of past pathogen exposure could be identified by cataloging public T cell receptors. The study used immunosequencing to profile the T cell repertoires of several hundred subjects and linked those repertoires to cytomegalovirus serostatus. Along with the approximately 700-subject first cohort, a separate validation cohort of more than 90 different subjects was used. To predict cytomegalovirus infection status, the study brought together high-throughput TCR immunosequencing, statistical association of individual TCRs with disease status, and machine learning. To study patterns of TCR occurrence, a later analysis re-analyzed previously published TCR beta repertoires from under 750 donors and added high-resolution HLA genotyping. Rather than drawing on any new phenotypic data, the later analysis identified candidate immune exposures from TCR beta sequences and the way those sequences occurred across donors. An earlier analysis of several hundred of the donors used high-throughput TCR beta sequencing to judge whether each TCR beta V gene segment behaved as functional or pseudogenic. Alongside the repertoire data, information on donor age, sex, ethnicity and CMV serostatus was compiled. A later genetic analysis used genome-wide SNP genotypes for 398 of the 666 donors, treating that subset as a discovery cohort. Every repertoire in the discovery cohort had been generated on one and the same sequencing platform. Class I and class II HLA loci were covered by the typing at four-digit resolution. Typing coverage differed by locus: A, B, C, DRB1 and DQB1 were typed in roughly 620-630 donors, DQA1 in about 510, DPA1 in some 610, and DPB1 in around 490. Because of strong linkage in the cohort, a few DR-DQ haplotypes were treated as single units for association and clustering. Across roughly 420 genotyped donors of the cohort, an average of about 240,000 unique TCR beta nucleotide sequences per donor were sequenced, and about a sixth of those sequences were non-productive.

What the research found in general, with its limitations: When HLA alleles, especially DR and DQ, strongly co-occurred, attributing TCR associations to individual alleles was difficult. In the study, around 150 TCR beta chains were listed as associated with cytomegalovirus. A further reported finding was that TCR beta sequences accurately predicted the HLA-A and HLA-B alleles for most subjects in the first cohort. In a later analysis, HLA-associated TCR beta chains were found to be more clonally expanded and to have lower generation probabilities than equally common non-associated chains. A later analysis found that most CMV-associated TCR beta chains appeared HLA-restricted, with HLA associations seemingly driven largely by CMV exposure. Correlated functional status among segregating V segments might be attributable to linkage disequilibrium, but an unknown experimental factor could not be ruled out. The sequencing pipeline was judged likely to have produced a cluster of highly shared sequence variants as a technical artifact. In vitro tests confirmed that a few of the cytomegalovirus-associated TCR beta chains recognize cytomegalovirus antigens. The only immune exposure information available for the cohort was CMV serostatus. In this cohort, only TCR beta chains were sequenced, and detectable features were limited by the absence of alpha or paired-chain data. An association between a missense DCLRE1C variant and V-gene and J-gene trimming of TCR beta chains was found in a later genetic analysis and replicated in an independent cohort. The authors suggested that the approach could potentially be extended to other disease states and immunological phenotypes. In an earlier analysis of approximately 590 of the donors, most TCR beta V segments appeared in productive rearrangements about 87% or about 30% of the time, broadly matching IMGT annotations. In a later analysis, the rate of TCR association differed among HLA loci, with DRB1 alleles having the most associated TCRs and HLA-C alleles having the fewest. Because counts were too low, more than 15 rarely observed V segments, including chromosome 9 orphons, were excluded from the earlier analysis of roughly 580 of the donors. HLA typing was unavailable for some donors at each locus, so association tests used only the typed subset. According to a later analysis, parvovirus B19, influenza, CMV and Epstein-Barr virus appeared linked to several top co-occurrence clusters. While some public TCRs were present in many individuals, most TCR sequences turned up only very rarely across donors. The classifier was reported to diagnose cytomegalovirus status with high specificity and sensitivity in both the original cohort and the validation cohort. In a later analysis, around 17,000 TCR beta sequences were associated with specific HLA alleles at a false discovery rate of 0.05. The presence/absence analyses assumed that sequencing depth was roughly uniform across donors, and that assumption may not be true. Because the 87-base-pair reads could not distinguish some IMGT-functional V segments, including TRBV6-2 and TRBV6-3, those segments were excluded. According to a later genetic analysis, donors in an Asian-associated ancestry cluster had fewer N-insertions in productive TCRs than the approximately 610-donor mean.

A note on this clone: Its antigen is currently not known. Base qualities were left out, and no much larger clone turns up one base away.

The cohort consisted of approximately 690 healthy bone marrow donors. At the time of sampling, every cohort member was nominally healthy, though immune exposures that went unrecorded were likely present. The donor tested CMV seropositive and was one of the 289 seropositive cohort members. A peripheral blood sample was collected from each donor, and TCR beta sequencing was performed on peripheral blood mononuclear cells. The Qiagen DNeasy Blood Extraction Kit was used to extract genomic DNA from the blood cell samples. V loses 2 bases, J loses 5 bases, and the germline ends lie 10 bases apart. The CDR3 runs 13 amino acids, cysteine and phenylalanine included. Just the 39-base CDR3 DNA is kept, in frame starting at base 1. The germline V gene yields SGHTS for CDR1 and YDEGEE for CDR2. Receptors were amplified or captured by the immunoSEQ multiplex PCR assay. For the multiplex PCR, a mixture combining 60 forward primers for TCR Vbeta segments and 13 reverse primers for TCR Jbeta segments was used. The CDR3 region of rearranged TCR beta genes was amplified from genomic DNA by a multiplex PCR assay. The amplified TCR beta libraries were sequenced on the Illumina HiSeq System as 87-base-pair reads. Per the authors' processing: A later analysis tallied roughly 80 million unique TCR beta chains across the approximately 670 repertoires, and 10 million to 11 million of those chains were shared by two or more donors. A nearest-neighbor algorithm error-corrected the raw reads and collapsed the reads into unique sequences, merging closely related sequences to remove PCR and sequencing errors. CDR3 sequences were aligned to IMGT reference sequences to assign V, D and J gene segments. For a sequence to be retained, at least a six-nucleotide match to both a V gene segment and a J gene segment was required. Rearrangements were classified as productive when the CDR3 lacked stop codons and remained in frame with V and J, and all other rearrangements were classified as non-productive. Following IMGT convention, CDR3 was defined as the stretch from the second conserved V-encoded cysteine to the conserved J-encoded phenylalanine. In an earlier analysis of 500 to 650 of the donors, sequences lacking an unambiguous match to a single V gene segment were excluded. An earlier analysis of 587 of the donors classified V segments as functional when productive rearrangements were above 56.7% and as segregating when the standard deviation between donors was above 5%. To diagnose cytomegalovirus status from the catalog of TCR beta chain sequences, a statistical classification framework was built. In a later analysis, TCR nucleotide sequences were compared against IMGT/GENE-DB human TR gene sequences so that V and J genes could be assigned. The TCRdist pipeline was used in a later analysis to assign CDR3 sequences and most-parsimonious VDJ recombination scenarios. In a later analysis, each TCR beta chain was defined by its CDR3 amino acid sequence together with its V-gene family, and reads lacking a unique V-gene family were excluded. To address suspected cross-contamination and a sequencing artifact, a later analysis removed some 620 highly shared, low-generation-probability nucleotide sequences. A later analysis calculated a clonal expansion index for each public chain from normalized within-repertoire ranks of inferred template counts. Generation probabilities in a later analysis came from a VDJ recombination model fitted to out-of-frame rearrangements, and those results were checked against IGoR. Hypergeometric tests were used in a later analysis to score TCR-TCR, TCR-HLA and TCR-CMV co-occurrence, with a repertoire-size bias correction applied to the TCR pairs. In a later analysis, false discovery rates were estimated by permuting HLA or CMV assignments 20 times. A later analysis grouped co-occurring TCRs with DBSCAN, adding TCRdist sequence similarity when clustering within HLA-allele-positive subsets. For co-occurrence clustering, repertoires with fewer than 30,000 or more than 120,000 public chains were excluded, along with a handful of repertoires with anomalous nucleotide sharing. The source is immuneACCESS, and TCRdb retained only in-frame sequences with V and J called. Part of the clones is not carried over; for the studies checked, unresolved V genes explain less than half of this, and the remainder is unexplained. Clone size and the V and J calls come from that table; the DNA yielded D and trimming. For this sample there are around 120,000 clones; more than 60% appear just once. In total, the top ten clones hold 2.5% to 3.5% of the sample.

What was sequenced was PBMCs. Rearrangement joined TRBV5-8 to TRBJ1-2; the D gene identity is not certain. This clonotype was obtained from a woman between 40 and 50 years old in good health and CMV-seropositive. The DNA is as follows: TGTGCCAGCAGCTTCCCGGGAAGGTATGGCTACACCTTC. Translated, this is CASSFPGRYGYTF.